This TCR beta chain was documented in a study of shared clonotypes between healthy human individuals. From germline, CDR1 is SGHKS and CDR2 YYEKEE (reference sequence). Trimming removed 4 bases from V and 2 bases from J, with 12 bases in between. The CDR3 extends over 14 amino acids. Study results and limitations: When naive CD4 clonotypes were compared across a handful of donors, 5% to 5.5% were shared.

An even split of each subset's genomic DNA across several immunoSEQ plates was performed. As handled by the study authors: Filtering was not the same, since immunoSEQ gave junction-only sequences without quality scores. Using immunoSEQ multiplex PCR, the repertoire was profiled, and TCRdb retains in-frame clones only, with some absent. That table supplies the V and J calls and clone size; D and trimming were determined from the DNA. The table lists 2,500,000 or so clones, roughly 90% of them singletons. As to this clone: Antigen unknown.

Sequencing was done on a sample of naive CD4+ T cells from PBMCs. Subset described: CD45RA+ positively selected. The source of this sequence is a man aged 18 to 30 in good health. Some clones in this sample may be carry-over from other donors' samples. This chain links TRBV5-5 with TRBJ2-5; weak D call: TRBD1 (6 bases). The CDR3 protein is CASSIGQFQETQYF. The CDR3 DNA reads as TGTGCCAGCAGCATCGGACAGTTTCAAGAGACCCAGTACTTC.